This T cell receptor beta chain stems from a study of OX40 agonist ivuxolimab in advanced cancers. At the level of the study: Subjects had a mean age of roughly 60 years, with a range of roughly 20 to 79; about 83% were male.

The CDR3 covers 14 residues. Germline CDR1 reads SQVTM; CDR2 reads ANQGSEA. V was cut by 5 bases and J by 0 bases, with 14 bases left in between. Worth noting for this clone: Its specificity is not known.

TCRdb keeps only in-frame clones here, not all; method: immunoSEQ multiplex PCR. Among approximately 70,000 clones listed, around 88% were seen once. Overall study findings and caveats: Among the nonresponders, some also had low normalized T-cell clonal expansion.

The specimen comprised CD4+ or CD8+ T cells sorted from blood, sampled in a trial of the OX40 agonist ivuxolimab. This TCR was recovered from an adult with an advanced solid tumor such as melanoma, head and neck, liver or kidney cancer. The chain links TRBV29-1 to TRBJ2-7; D is undetermined. Written as DNA, the CDR3 is TGCAGCGTTAGTACACCCGAGAGCTCCTACGAGCAGTACTTC. Protein sequence: CSVSTPESSYEQYF.